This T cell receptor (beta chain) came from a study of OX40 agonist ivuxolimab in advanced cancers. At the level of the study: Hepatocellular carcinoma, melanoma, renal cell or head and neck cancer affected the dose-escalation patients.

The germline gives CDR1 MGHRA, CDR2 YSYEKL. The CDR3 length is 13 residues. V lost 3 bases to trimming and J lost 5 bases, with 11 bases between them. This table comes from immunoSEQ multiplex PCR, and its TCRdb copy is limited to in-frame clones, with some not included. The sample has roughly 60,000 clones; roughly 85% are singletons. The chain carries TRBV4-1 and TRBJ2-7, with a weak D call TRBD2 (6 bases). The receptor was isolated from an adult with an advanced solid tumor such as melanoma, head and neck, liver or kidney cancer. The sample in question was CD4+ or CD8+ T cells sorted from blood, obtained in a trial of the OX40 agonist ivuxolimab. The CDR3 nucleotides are TGCGCCAGCAGCCAGGTGTCGGGGGACGAGCAGTACTTC. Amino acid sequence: CASSQVSGDEQYF.